The TCR beta chain under discussion was sequenced for a study of blood T cell repertoires in COVID-19. Some clones are missing from TCRdb's copy, which holds only in-frame ones; the method was immunoSEQ multiplex PCR. The sample records fewer than 350,000 clones, 85% being singletons. This TCR was sampled from a woman between 45 and 65 years old who had recovered from COVID-19. The specimen was PBMCs or T cells enriched from blood (not recorded which).

The CDR3 is CASSLNRGNEKLFF. DNA for the CDR3: TGTGCCAGCAGTTTGAACAGGGGGAATGAAAAACTGTTTTTT. The chain joins TRBV27 to TRBJ1-4, with 8 positions matching TRBD1. The CDR3 totals 14 residues. The V gene end was trimmed by 3 bases and the J gene end by 5 bases; junction bases not matched to a gene: 2. CDR1 is MNHEY, CDR2 SMNVEV, per germline (reference sequence).